Included here is one TCR beta chain sequence, with context. Its matching antigen is unknown. Trimming shortened V by 4 bases and J by 1 base, and 6 bases separated the two germline ends. The CDR3 covers 14 residues. Germline V lookup: CDR1 KGHDR, CDR2 SFDVKD. This sample stems from a study of CD8 T cells in Susac syndrome. General study findings and limits: The TCR sequencing and HLA analysis in the study involved a relatively small number of individuals, as the study acknowledged.

The RNA, about 0.5 to 1 ug, was put through reverse transcription using random hexamers. Across 54 Vbeta and 13 Jbeta, immunoSEQ multiplex PCR amplified TCR beta CDR3. TCRdb re-called the immunoSEQ multiplex PCR reads with MiXCR, one entry per CDR3 protein. The sample comprises 150,000 to 200,000 distinct CDR3 sequences, over 75% of which are singletons, and approximately 0.086% rests with the top ten. The genes are TRBV24-1 and TRBJ2-2; D ambiguous. The receptor was isolated from a human donor with Susac syndrome. The sequencing input was CD4+ T cells from PBMCs. The CDR3 DNA reads TGTGCCACCAGTGAGGCAGGGAACACCGGGGAGCTGTTTTTT. This sequence encodes CATSEAGNTGELFF.